The rows below give T cell receptor beta chains drawn from one sample of a study of cytomegalovirus exposure and HLA in healthy donors. This table comes from immunoSEQ multiplex PCR, and its TCRdb copy is limited to in-frame clones, with some not included. The table includes about 180,000 clones, 75% to 80% detected once. The sample taken for sequencing was PBMCs. Source of these receptors: a man in his forties or fifties in good health and CMV-seropositive. The CDR3 runs from the conserved cysteine through the conserved F or W. A D gene is named only where the DNA matches it firmly. Clone sizes are given selectively: once, few, many, or a class where the clone is expanded.

abundance	d_gene	j_gene	v_gene	CDR3aa	CDR3nt
-	TRBD1	TRBJ2-4	TRBV5-8	CASSFNRGLSKNSQYF	TGTGCCAGCAGCTTTAACAGGGGGTTGTCCAAAAACAGTCAGTACTTC
-	TRBD2	TRBJ2-1	TRBV12-5	CASGLVVGGGGGNEQFF	TGTGCTAGTGGTTTGGTGGTTGGGGGGGGCGGGGGGAATGAGCAGTTCTTC
-	-	TRBJ1-2	TRBV18	CASSRIQGTANYGYTF	TGTGCCAGCTCACGCATACAGGGAACGGCTAACTATGGCTACACCTTC
-	-	TRBJ2-7	TRBV7-2	CASSFSRLEQYF	TGTGCCAGCAGCTTTAGTAGACTCGAGCAGTACTTC
-	-	TRBJ1-1	TRBV28	CASSLPNLYGTFF	TGTGCCAGCAGCTTACCAAACCTTTACGGGACTTTCTTT
-	TRBD1	TRBJ1-5	TRBV7-2	CASSPGTVPQPQHF	TGTGCCAGCAGCCCCGGGACAGTCCCTCAGCCCCAGCATTTT
-	-	TRBJ1-1	TRBV2	CASSDRPQTGEAFF	TGTGCCAGCAGCGACCGACCTCAGACAGGAGAAGCTTTCTTT
-	-	TRBJ2-1	TRBV10-3	CAISVQDGYNEQFF	TGTGCCATCAGTGTTCAGGATGGGTACAATGAGCAGTTCTTC
-	TRBD1	TRBJ1-1	TRBV7-3	CASSQQGAGMNTEAFF	TGTGCCAGCAGTCAACAGGGGGCAGGGATGAACACTGAAGCTTTCTTT
-	-	TRBJ2-5	TRBV6-1	CASSEYGLAAGTQYF	TGTGCCAGCAGTGAATATGGCTTGGCGGCCGGGACCCAGTACTTC
-	-	TRBJ2-7	TRBV4-1	CASSPLETGEQYF	TGCGCCAGCAGCCCCCTAGAGACGGGAGAGCAGTACTTC
-	TRBD2	TRBJ2-2	TRBV9	CASSVTLAGGGTGELFF	TGTGCCAGCAGCGTCACTTTAGCGGGAGGGGGGACCGGGGAGCTGTTTTTT
-	TRBD1	TRBJ2-4	TRBV19	CASTNRDRGNSQYF	TGTGCCAGCACCAACCGGGACAGGGGGAACAGTCAGTACTTC
-	-	TRBJ2-7	TRBV6-5	CASSYTTGFSYEQYF	TGTGCCAGCAGTTACACAACAGGGTTCTCCTACGAGCAGTACTTC
-	TRBD1	TRBJ1-5	TRBV2	CASSAGQASNQPQHF	TGTGCCAGCAGCGCGGGACAGGCAAGCAATCAGCCCCAGCATTTT
once	-	TRBJ2-3	TRBV12-5	CASGLTRQKSSSDTQYF	TGTGCTAGTGGTTTGACCCGACAGAAGTCGTCGTCAGATACGCAGTATTTT
-	-	TRBJ1-2	TRBV7-9	CSSSLPRGGGYGYTF	TGTTCCAGCAGCCTCCCCCGGGGAGGCGGCTATGGCTACACCTTC
few	TRBD1	TRBJ2-6	TRBV5-4	CASSWGQGALSGANVLTF	TGTGCCAGCAGCTGGGGACAGGGGGCTCTCTCTGGGGCCAACGTCCTGACTTTC
-	-	TRBJ1-3	TRBV10-3	CAISEEVRGNTIYF	TGTGCCATCAGTGAAGAGGTTCGTGGAAACACCATATATTTT
few	-	TRBJ2-3	TRBV28	CATLTRDTQYF	TGTGCCACCCTGACGAGGGATACGCAGTATTTT
-	TRBD1	TRBJ1-2	TRBV19	CASSLKGTTGFNYGYTF	TGTGCCAGTAGTCTGAAGGGGACGACAGGGTTCAACTATGGCTACACCTTC
-	-	TRBJ1-5	TRBV27	CASSLRGYNQPQHF	TGTGCCAGCAGTTTGCGCGGGTATAATCAGCCCCAGCATTTT
-	TRBD1	TRBJ1-4	TRBV5-1	CASSEQGVDEKLFF	TGCGCCAGCAGCGAACAGGGGGTCGATGAAAAACTGTTTTTT
once	-	TRBJ1-1	TRBV9	CASSVVQGGVNTEAFF	TGTGCCAGCAGCGTAGTACAGGGAGGGGTGAACACTGAAGCTTTCTTT
-	TRBD2	TRBJ2-1	TRBV11-2	CASSARTSGSHEQFF	TGTGCCAGCAGCGCCAGGACTAGCGGGAGTCATGAGCAGTTCTTC
-	TRBD2	TRBJ2-3	TRBV19	CASRQGTRRVADTQYF	TGTGCCAGTAGGCAAGGGACTAGGAGGGTGGCAGATACGCAGTATTTT
-	TRBD2	TRBJ2-7	TRBV19	CASSISSGSSYEQYF	TGTGCCAGTAGTATAAGTAGCGGGAGTTCCTACGAGCAGTACTTC
-	TRBD2	TRBJ2-5	TRBV7-2	CASSSRGAGGIYQETQYF	TGTGCCAGCAGCTCTCGAGGAGCGGGAGGGATATACCAAGAGACCCAGTACTTC
-	TRBD2	TRBJ2-3	TRBV5-1	CASSRRVQTSGLGDTQYF	TGCGCCAGCAGTAGAAGGGTCCAGACTAGCGGACTCGGGGATACGCAGTATTTT
-	-	TRBJ2-5	TRBV7-9	CASSLVGGQETQYF	TGTGCCAGCAGCTTAGTCGGAGGACAAGAGACCCAGTACTTC
-	-	TRBJ2-1	TRBV11-3	CASNRDLAYNEQFF	TGTGCCAGCAACCGGGACTTAGCATACAATGAGCAGTTCTTC
-	TRBD2	TRBJ2-1	TRBV7-9	CASSLSGSHSYNEQFF	TGTGCCAGCAGCTTAAGCGGGAGTCATTCCTACAATGAGCAGTTCTTC
-	TRBD2	TRBJ2-1	TRBV10-2	CASSGTSGRAQYNEQFF	TGCGCCAGTTCCGGGACTAGCGGGAGGGCCCAATACAATGAGCAGTTCTTC
-	-	TRBJ1-5	TRBV6-1	CASSEGGFYQPQHF	TGTGCCAGCAGTGAAGGAGGGTTCTATCAGCCCCAGCATTTT
-	-	TRBJ1-5	TRBV5-5	CASSPGQSTNQPQHF	TGTGCCAGCAGCCCCGGACAGAGCACTAATCAGCCCCAGCATTTT
once	TRBD1	TRBJ2-5	TRBV9	CASSLTTGGAETQYF	TGTGCCAGCAGCCTAACGACAGGGGGCGCAGAGACCCAGTACTTC
few	TRBD1	TRBJ1-1	TRBV6-1	CASSATGWAGVDTEAFF	TGTGCCAGCAGTGCGACAGGGTGGGCCGGTGTAGACACTGAAGCTTTCTTT
-	-	TRBJ2-6	TRBV7-2	CASSPHRDEVLTF	TGTGCCAGCAGCCCCCACAGGGATGAAGTCCTGACTTTC
-	-	TRBJ1-1	TRBV2	CATAIGTMNTEAFF	TGTGCCACAGCTATAGGGACAATGAACACTGAAGCTTTCTTT
once	-	TRBJ1-5	TRBV7-8	CASSRLGVNQPQHF	TGTGCCAGCAGCCGCCTGGGCGTCAATCAGCCCCAGCATTTT
-	-	TRBJ2-5	TRBV27	CASSLRAFGETQYF	TGTGCCAGCAGTTTAAGAGCGTTCGGAGAGACCCAGTACTTC
-	-	TRBJ2-7	TRBV6-5	CASSYSTPGEQYF	TGTGCCAGCAGTTACTCAACCCCGGGTGAGCAGTACTTC
-	TRBD2	TRBJ2-5	TRBV7-9	CASSLASGQETQYF	TGTGCCAGCAGCTTAGCTAGCGGGCAAGAGACCCAGTACTTC
-	-	TRBJ1-1	TRBV28	CASSLNTPYEAFF	TGTGCCAGCAGTTTGAACACCCCGTATGAAGCTTTCTTT
-	TRBD1	TRBJ1-4	TRBV6-1	CASSSPDRGGKLFF	TGTGCCAGCAGTTCCCCGGACAGGGGCGGGAAACTGTTTTTT
-	TRBD1	TRBJ2-5	TRBV4-1	CASSQRLQGAGETQYF	TGCGCCAGCAGCCAGAGACTGCAGGGGGCCGGAGAGACCCAGTACTTC